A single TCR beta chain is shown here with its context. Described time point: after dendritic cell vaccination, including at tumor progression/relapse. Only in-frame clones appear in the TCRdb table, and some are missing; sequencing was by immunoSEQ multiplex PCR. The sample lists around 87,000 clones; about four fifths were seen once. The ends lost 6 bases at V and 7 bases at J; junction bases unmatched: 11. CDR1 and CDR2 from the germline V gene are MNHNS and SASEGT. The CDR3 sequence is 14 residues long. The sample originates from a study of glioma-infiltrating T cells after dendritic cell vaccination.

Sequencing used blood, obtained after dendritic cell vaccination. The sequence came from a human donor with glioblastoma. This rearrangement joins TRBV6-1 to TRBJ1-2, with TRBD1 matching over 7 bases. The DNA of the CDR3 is TGTGCCAGCAGCCGCACCCAGGGGGTTGGTGGCTACACCTTC. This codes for CASSRTQGVGGYTF.